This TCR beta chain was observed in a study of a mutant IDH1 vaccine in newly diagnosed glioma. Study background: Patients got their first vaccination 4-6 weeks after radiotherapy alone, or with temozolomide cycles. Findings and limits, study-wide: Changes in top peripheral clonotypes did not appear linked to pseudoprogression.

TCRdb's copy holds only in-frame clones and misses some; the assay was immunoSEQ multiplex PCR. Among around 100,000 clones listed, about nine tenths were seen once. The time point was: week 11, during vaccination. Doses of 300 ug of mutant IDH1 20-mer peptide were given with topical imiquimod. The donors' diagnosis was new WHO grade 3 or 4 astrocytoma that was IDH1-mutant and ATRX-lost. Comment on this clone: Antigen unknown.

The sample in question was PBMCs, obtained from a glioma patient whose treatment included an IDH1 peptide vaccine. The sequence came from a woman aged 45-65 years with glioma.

Here the CDR3 reads CAISEGTGGPYEQYF. The CDR3 DNA reads TGTGCCATCAGTGAGGGGACAGGAGGCCCCTACGAGCAGTACTTC. The chain is built from TRBV10-3 and TRBJ2-7, with TRBD1 identical over 8 bases. Germline CDR1 ENHRY, CDR2 SYGVKD. The V segment lost 2 bases and the J segment 2 bases; nucleotides outside the gene matches: 5. The CDR3 consists of 15 residues.